This T cell receptor beta chain stems from a study of shared clonotypes between healthy human individuals. Study findings and constraints: Sequencing depth was predicted to influence how clonotypes are shared among donors. The authors sampled blood alone, and tissue repertoires likely differ.

There are 15 residues in the CDR3. V was cut by 5 bases and J by 1 base, with 15 bases left in between. CDR1 and CDR2 from the germline V gene are SGHVS and FQNEAQ. The method was immunoSEQ multiplex PCR; TCRdb's version includes in-frame clones alone and lacks a portion of them. This table has millions of clones, around 94% appearing once. Turning to this clone: Antigen unknown.

The specimen sequenced was naive CD4+ T cells sorted from blood. Described subset: CD45RA+ positively selected. This clonotype was sampled from a man between 18 and 29 years old in good health. The V call is TRBV7-8, the J call TRBJ2-7; weak D call: TRBD1 (5 bases). The chain's CDR3 is CASSPQGVASYEQYF. The CDR3 DNA is TGTGCCAGCAGCCCCCAGGGTGTTGCATCCTACGAGCAGTACTTC.